This T cell receptor beta chain is drawn from a study of early T cells in non-severe SARS-CoV-2 infection. Individually, cDNA molecules had unique molecular identifiers attached to them. MiXCR, run by TCRdb on the 5' RACE reads, gives a single entry per CDR3 protein. The table has about 44,000 distinct CDR3 sequences, 9% to 15% seen once; the top ten hold more than 15%. Trimming cost V 8 bases and J 2 bases, with 13 bases left between them. This CDR3 is 12 amino acids long. Germline assignment: CDR1 SQVTM and CDR2 ANQGSEA. The clonotype comes from an adult who was a healthcare worker with PCR-confirmed SARS-CoV-2 infection or an uninfected control (not recorded which). The chain employs TRBV29-1 and TRBJ2-7; D unresolved. Source material: whole blood. CDR3 residues: CSCQLVPYEQYF. DNA of the CDR3: TGCAGCTGCCAGTTGGTGCCCTACGAGCAGTACTTC.